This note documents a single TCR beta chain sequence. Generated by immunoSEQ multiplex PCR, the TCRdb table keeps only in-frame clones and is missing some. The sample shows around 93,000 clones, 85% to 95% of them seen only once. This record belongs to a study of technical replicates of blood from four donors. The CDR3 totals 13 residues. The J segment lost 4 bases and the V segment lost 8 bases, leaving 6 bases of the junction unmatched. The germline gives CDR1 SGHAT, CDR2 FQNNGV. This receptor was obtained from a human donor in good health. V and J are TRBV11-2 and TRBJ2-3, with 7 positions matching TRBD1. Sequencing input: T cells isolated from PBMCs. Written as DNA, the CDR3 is TGTGCCAGCGGGAACAGGGGCGCAGATACGCAGTATTTT. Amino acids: CASGNRGADTQYF.